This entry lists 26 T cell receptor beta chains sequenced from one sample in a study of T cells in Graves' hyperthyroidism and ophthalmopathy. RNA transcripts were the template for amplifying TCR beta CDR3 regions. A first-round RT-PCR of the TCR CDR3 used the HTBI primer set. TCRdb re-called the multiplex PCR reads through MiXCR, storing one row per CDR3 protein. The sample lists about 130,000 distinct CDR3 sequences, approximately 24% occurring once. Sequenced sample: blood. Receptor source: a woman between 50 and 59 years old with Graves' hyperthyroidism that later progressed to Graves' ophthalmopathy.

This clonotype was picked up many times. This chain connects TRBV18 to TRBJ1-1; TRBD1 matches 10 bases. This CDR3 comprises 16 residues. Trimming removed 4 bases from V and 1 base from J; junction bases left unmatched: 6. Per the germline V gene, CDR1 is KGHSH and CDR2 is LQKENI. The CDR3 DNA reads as TGTGCCAGCTCACAGGGACAGGGGAGAACGAACACTGAAGCTTTCTTT. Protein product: CASSQGQGRTNTEAFF.

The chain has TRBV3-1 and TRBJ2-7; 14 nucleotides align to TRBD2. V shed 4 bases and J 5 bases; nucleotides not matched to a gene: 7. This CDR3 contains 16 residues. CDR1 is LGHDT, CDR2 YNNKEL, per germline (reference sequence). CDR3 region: CASSRGLAGGSNEQYF. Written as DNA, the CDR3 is TGTGCCAGCAGCCGAGGACTAGCGGGAGGAAGCAACGAGCAGTACTTC.

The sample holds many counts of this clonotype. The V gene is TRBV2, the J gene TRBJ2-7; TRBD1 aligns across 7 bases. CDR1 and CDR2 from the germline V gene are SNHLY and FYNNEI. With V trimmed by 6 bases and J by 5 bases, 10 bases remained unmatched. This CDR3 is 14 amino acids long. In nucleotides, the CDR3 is TGTGCCAGCAGAGCTACCGACAGGGCCCACGAGCAGTACTTC. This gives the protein CASRATDRAHEQYF.

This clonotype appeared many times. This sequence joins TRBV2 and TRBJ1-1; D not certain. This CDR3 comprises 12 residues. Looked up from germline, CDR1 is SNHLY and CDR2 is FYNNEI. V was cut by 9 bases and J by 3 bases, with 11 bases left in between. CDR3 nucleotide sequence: TGTGCCAGAGGTCGTGGGGACACTGAAGCTTTCTTT. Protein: CARGRGDTEAFF. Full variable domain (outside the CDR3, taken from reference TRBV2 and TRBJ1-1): EPEVTQTPSHQVTQMGQEVILRCVPISNHLYFYWYRQILGQKVEFLVSFYNNEISEKSEIFDDQFSVERPDGSNFTLKIRSTKLEDSAMYFCARGRGDTEAFFGQGTRLTVV.

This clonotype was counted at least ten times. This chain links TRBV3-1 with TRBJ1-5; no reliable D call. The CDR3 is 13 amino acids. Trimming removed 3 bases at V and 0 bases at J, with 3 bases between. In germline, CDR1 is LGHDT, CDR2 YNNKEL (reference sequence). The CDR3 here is CASSHHSNQPQHF. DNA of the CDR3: TGTGCCAGCAGCCATCATAGCAATCAGCCCCAGCATTTT.

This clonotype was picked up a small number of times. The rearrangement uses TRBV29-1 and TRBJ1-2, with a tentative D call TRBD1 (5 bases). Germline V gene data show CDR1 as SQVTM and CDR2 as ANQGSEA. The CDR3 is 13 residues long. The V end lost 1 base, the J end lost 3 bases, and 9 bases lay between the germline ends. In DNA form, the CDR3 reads TGCAGCGTTGAAGGGGACGGGTACTATGGCTACACCTTC. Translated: CSVEGDGYYGYTF.

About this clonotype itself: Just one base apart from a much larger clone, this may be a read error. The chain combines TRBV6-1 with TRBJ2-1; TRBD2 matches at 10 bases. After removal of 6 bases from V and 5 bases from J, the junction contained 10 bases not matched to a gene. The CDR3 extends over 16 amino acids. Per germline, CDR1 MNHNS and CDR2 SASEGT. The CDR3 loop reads CASSWGLAGEDNEQFF. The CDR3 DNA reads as TGTGCCAGCAGCTGGGGGCTAGCGGGAGAGGACAATGAGCAGTTCTTC.

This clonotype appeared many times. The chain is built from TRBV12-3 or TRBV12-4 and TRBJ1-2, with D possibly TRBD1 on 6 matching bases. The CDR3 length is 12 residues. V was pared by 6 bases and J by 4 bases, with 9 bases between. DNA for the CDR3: TGTGCCAGCAGAACAGGGCCCTATGGCTACACCTTC. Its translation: CASRTGPYGYTF.

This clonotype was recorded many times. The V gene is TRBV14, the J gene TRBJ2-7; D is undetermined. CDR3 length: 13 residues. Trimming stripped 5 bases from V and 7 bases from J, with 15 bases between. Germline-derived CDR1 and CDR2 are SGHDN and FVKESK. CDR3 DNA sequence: TGTGCCAGCAGCTCCGCCACCTTTGGTGAGCAGTACTTC. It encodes CASSSATFGEQYF.

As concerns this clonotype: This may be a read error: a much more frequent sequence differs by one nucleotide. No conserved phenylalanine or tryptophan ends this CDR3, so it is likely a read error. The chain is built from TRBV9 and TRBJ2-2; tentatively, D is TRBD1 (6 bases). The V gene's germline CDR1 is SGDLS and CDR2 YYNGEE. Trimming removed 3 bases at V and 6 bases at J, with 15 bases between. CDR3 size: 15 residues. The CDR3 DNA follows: TGTGCCAGCAGCGGCACAGGGCCCTCCGCCGGGGAGCTGTTTCTT. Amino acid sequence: CASSGTGPSAGELFL.

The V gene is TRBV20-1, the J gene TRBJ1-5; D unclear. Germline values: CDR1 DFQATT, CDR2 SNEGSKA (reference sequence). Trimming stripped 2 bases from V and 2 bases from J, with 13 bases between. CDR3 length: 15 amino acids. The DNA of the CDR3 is TGCAGTGCTAGACCCCACCCGGGTGGCAATCAGCCCCAGCATTTT. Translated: CSARPHPGGNQPQHF.

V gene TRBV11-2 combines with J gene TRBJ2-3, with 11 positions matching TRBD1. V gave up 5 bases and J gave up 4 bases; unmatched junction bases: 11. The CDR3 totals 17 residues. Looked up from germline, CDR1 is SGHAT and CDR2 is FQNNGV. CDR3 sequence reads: CASSEGQGAGAADTQYF. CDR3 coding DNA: TGTGCCAGCAGCGAAGGACAGGGGGCAGGGGCCGCAGATACGCAGTATTTT.

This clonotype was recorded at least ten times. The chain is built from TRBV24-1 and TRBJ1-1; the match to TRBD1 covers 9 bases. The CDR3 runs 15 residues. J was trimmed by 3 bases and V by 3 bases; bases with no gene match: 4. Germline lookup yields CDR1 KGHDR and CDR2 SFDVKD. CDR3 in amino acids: CATSDGTGRYTEAFF. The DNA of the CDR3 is TGTGCCACCAGTGATGGGACAGGGAGGTACACTGAAGCTTTCTTT.

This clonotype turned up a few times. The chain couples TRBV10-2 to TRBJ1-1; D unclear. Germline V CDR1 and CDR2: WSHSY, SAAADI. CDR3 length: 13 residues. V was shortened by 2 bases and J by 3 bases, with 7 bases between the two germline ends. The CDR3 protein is CASSEAKHTEAFF. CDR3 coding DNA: TGCGCCAGCAGTGAGGCAAAACACACTGAAGCTTTCTTT.

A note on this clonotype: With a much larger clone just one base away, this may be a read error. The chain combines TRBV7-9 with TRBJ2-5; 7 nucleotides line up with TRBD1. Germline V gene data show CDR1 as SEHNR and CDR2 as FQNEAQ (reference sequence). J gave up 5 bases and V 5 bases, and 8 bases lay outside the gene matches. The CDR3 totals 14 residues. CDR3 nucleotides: TGTGCCAGCAGCCTTAGACAGGGTGTGGAGACCCAGTACTTC. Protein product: CASSLRQGVETQYF.

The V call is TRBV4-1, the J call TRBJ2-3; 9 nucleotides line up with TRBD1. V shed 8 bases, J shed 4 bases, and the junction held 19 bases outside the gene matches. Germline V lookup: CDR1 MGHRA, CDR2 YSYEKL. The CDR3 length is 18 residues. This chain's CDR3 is CASSPGGGTGGVSDTQYF. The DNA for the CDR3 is TGCGCCAGCTCTCCTGGAGGGGGAACAGGGGGCGTCTCAGATACGCAGTATTTT.

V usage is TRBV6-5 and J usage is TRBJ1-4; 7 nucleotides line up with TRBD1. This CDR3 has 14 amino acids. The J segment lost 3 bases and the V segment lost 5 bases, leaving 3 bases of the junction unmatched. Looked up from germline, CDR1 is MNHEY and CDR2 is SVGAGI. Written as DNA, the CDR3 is TGTGCCAGCAGTCGGACAGGACCTAATGAAAAACTGTTTTTT. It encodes CASSRTGPNEKLFF.

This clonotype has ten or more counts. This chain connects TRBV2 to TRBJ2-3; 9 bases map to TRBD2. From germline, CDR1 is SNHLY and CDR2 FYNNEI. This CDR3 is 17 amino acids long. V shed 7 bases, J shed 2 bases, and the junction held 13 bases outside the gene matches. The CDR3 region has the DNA TGTGCCAGCACCGCCATAGCGGGAGTGGGGCCCACAGATACGCAGTATTTT. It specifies CASTAIAGVGPTDTQYF.

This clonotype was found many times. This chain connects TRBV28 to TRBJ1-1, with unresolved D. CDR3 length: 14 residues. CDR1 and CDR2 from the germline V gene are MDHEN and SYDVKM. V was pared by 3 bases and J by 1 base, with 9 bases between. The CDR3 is CASSFDLPNTEAFF. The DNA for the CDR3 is TGTGCCAGCAGTTTTGATTTACCGAACACTGAAGCTTTCTTT.

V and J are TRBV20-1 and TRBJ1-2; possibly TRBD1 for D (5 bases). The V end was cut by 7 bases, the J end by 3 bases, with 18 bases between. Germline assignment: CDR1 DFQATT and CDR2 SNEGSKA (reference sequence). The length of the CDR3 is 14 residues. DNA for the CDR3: TGCAGTGGTCAGGACTGGGACTCCCACTATGGCTACACCTTC. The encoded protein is CSGQDWDSHYGYTF.

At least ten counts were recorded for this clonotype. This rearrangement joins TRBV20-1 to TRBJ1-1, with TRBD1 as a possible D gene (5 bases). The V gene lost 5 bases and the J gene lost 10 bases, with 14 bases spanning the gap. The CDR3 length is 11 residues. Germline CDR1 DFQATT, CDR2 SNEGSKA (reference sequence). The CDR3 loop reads CSASGKGRAFF. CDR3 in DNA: TGCAGTGCTTCAGGGAAAGGTCGAGCTTTCTTT.

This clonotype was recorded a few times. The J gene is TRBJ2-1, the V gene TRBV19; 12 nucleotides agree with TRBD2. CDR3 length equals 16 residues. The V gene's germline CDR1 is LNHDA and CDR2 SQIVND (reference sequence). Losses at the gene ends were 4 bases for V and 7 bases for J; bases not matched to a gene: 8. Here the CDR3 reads CASSSGLAGNWNEQFF. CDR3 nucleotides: TGTGCCAGTAGTAGCGGACTAGCGGGAAATTGGAATGAGCAGTTCTTC.

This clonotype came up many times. This CDR3 is CASSLDGKVTQYF. In DNA, the CDR3 is TGCGCCAGCAGCTTGGACGGGAAGGTGACGCAGTATTTT. This sequence joins TRBV5-1 and TRBJ2-3; the D gene is possibly TRBD2 (5 bases). V was shortened by 0 bases and J by 9 bases, with 11 bases between the two germline ends. Germline-derived CDR1 and CDR2 are SGHRS and YFSETQ. CDR3 size: 13 residues. Variable domain in full (rest from reference TRBV5-1 and TRBJ2-3): KAGVTQTPRYLIKTRGQQVTLSCSPISGHRSVSWYQQTPGQGLQFLFEYFSETQRNKGNFPGRFSGRQFSNSRSEMNVSTLELGDSALYLCASSLDGKVTQYFGPGTRLTVL.

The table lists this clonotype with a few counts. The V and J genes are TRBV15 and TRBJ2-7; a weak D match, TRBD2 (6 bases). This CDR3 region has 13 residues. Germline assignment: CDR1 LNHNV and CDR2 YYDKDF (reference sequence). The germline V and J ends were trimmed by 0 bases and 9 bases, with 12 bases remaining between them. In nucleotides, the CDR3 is TGTGCCACCAGCAGAGATCCGGGGGAGTCGCAGTACTTC. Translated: CATSRDPGESQYF.

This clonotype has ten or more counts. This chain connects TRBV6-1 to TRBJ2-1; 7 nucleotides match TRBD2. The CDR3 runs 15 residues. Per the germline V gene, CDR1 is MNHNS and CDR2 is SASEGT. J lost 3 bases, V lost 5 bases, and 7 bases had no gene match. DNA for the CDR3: TGTGCCAGCAGTTCCCCTGGACTAGTCTACAATGAGCAGTTCTTC. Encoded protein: CASSSPGLVYNEQFF.

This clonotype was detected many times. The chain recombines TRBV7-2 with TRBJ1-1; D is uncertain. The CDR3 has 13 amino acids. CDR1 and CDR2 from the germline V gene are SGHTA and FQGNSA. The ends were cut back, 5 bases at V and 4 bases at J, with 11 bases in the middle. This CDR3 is CASSPSSRTEAFF. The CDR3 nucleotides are TGTGCCAGCAGCCCCAGCTCCCGCACTGAAGCTTTCTTT. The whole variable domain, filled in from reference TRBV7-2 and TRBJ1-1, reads GAGVSQSPSNKVTEKGKDVELRCDPISGHTALYWYRQSLGQGLEFLIYFQGNSAPDKSGLPSDRFSAERTGGSVSTLTIQRTQQEDSAVYLCASSPSSRTEAFFGQGTRLTVV.